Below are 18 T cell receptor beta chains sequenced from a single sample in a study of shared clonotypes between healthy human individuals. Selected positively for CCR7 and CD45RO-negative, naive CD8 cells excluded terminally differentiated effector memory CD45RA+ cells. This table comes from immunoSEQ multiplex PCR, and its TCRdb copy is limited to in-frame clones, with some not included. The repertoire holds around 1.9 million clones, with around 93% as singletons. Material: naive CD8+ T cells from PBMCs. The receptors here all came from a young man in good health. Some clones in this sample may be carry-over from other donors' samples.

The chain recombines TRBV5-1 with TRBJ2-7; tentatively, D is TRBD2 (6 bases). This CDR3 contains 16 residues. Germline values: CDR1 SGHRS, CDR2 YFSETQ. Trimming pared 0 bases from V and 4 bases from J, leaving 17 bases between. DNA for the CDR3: TGCGCCAGCAGCTTGGAGGTTGTAGCGGAAGGTTACGAGCAGTACTTC. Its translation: CASSLEVVAEGYEQYF.

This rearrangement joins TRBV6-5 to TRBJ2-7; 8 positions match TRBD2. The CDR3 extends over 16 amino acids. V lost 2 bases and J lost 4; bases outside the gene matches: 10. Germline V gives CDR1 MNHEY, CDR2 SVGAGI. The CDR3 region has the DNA TGTGCCAGCAGTTACAGCTCGCCGGGAGGGCCTTACGAGCAGTACTTC. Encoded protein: CASSYSSPGGPYEQYF.

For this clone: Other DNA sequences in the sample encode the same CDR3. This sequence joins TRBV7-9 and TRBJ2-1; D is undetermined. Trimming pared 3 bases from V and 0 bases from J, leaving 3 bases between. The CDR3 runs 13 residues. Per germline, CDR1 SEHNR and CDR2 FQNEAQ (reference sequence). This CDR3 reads CASSFASYNEQFF. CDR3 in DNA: TGTGCCAGCAGCTTTGCCTCCTACAATGAGCAGTTCTTC.

The CDR3 protein is CASSGERDTSSTDTQYF. CDR3 DNA: TGTGCCAGCAGCGGGGAAAGGGACACCTCTAGCACAGATACGCAGTATTTT. The chain links TRBV9 to TRBJ2-3; D perhaps matches TRBD1 (6 bases). Trimming removed 3 bases at V and 0 bases at J, with 17 bases between. Germline CDR1 is SGDLS and CDR2 is YYNGEE. This CDR3 has 17 residues.

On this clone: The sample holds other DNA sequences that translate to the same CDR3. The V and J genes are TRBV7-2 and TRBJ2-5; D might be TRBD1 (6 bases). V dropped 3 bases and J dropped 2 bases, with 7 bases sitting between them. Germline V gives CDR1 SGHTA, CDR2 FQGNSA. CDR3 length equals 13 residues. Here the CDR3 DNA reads TGTGCCAGCAGCTTGGACAGACAAGAGACCCAGTACTTC. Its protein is CASSLDRQETQYF.

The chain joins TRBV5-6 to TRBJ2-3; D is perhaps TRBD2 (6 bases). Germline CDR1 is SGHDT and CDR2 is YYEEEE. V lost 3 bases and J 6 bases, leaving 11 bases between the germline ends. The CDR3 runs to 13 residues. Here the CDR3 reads CASSYGGFDTQYF. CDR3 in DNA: TGTGCCAGCAGCTACGGAGGGTTCGATACGCAGTATTTT.

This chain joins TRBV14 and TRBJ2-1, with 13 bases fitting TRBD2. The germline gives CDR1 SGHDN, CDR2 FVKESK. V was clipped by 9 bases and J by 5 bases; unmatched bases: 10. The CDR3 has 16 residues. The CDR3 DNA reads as TGTGCCAGGCCCGCCACTAGCGGGAGGGAAAACAATGAGCAGTTCTTC. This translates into CARPATSGRENNEQFF. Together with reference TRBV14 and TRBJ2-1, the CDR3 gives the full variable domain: EAGVTQFPSHSVIEKGQTVTLRCDPISGHDNLYWYRRVMGKEIKFLLHFVKESKQDESGMPNNRFLAERTGGTYSTLKVQPAELEDSGVYFCARPATSGRENNEQFFGPGTRLTVL.

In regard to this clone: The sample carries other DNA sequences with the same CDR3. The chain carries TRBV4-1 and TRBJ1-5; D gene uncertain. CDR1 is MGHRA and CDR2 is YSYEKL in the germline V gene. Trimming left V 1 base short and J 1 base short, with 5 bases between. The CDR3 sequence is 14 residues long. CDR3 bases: TGCGCCAGCAGCCAAGTCGGAAGCAATCAGCCCCAGCATTTT. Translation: CASSQVGSNQPQHF.

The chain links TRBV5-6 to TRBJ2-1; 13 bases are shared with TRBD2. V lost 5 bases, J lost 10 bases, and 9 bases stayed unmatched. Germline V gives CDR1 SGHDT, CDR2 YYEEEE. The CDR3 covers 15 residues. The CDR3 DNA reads TGTGCCAGCAGAATCGGGACTAGCGGGACTGGGGAGCAGTTCTTC. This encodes CASRIGTSGTGEQFF. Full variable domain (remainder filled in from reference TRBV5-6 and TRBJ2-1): DAGVTQSPTHLIKTRGQQVTLRCSPKSGHDTVSWYQQALGQGPQFIFQYYEEEERQRGNFPDRFSGHQFPNYSSELNVNALLLGDSALYLCASRIGTSGTGEQFFGPGTRLTVL.

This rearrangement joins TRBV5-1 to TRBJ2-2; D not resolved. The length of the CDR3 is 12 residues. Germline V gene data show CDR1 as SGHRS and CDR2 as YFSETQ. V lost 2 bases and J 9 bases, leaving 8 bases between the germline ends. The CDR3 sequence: CASSFIGWELFF. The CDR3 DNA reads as TGCGCCAGCAGCTTTATTGGGTGGGAGCTGTTTTTT.

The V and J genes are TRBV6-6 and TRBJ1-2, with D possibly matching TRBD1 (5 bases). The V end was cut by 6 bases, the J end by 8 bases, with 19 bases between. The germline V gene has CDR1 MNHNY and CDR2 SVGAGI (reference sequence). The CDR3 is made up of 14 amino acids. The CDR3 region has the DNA TGTGCCAGCAGCCACTTAGGGGCGGCATGGGGCTACACCTTC. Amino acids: CASSHLGAAWGYTF.

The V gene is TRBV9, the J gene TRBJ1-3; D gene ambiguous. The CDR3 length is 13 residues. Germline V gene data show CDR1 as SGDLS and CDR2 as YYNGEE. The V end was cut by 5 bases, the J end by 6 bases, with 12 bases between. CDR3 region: CASRGIGENTIYF. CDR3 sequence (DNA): TGTGCCAGCAGGGGTATCGGGGAAAACACCATATATTTT.

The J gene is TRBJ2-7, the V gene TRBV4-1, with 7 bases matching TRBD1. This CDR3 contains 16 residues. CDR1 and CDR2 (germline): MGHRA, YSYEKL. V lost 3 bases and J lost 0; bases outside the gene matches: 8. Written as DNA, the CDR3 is TGCGCCAGCAGCCAGTATTCAGGGGGAAGCTCCTACGAGCAGTACTTC. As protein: CASSQYSGGSSYEQYF.

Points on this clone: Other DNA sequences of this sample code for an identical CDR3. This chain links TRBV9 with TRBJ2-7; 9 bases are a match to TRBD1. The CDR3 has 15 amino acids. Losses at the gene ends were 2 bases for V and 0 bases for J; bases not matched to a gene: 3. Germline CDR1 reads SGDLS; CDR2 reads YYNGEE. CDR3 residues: CASSVGQGHSYEQYF. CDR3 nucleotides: TGTGCCAGCAGCGTCGGACAGGGGCACTCCTACGAGCAGTACTTC.

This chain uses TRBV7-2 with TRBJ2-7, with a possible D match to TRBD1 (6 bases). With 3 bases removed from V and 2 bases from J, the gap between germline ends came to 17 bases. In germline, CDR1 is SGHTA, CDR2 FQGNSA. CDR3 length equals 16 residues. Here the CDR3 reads CASSFILGQGTYEQYF. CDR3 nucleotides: TGTGCCAGCAGCTTTATTCTAGGGCAGGGGACCTACGAGCAGTACTTC.

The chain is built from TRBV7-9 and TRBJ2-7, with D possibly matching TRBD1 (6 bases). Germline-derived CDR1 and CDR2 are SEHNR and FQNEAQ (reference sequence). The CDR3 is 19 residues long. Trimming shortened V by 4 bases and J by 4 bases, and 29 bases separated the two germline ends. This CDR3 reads CASSSTAPMTGDPPYEQYF. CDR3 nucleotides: TGTGCCAGCAGCTCCACGGCGCCCATGACAGGAGACCCTCCTTACGAGCAGTACTTC.

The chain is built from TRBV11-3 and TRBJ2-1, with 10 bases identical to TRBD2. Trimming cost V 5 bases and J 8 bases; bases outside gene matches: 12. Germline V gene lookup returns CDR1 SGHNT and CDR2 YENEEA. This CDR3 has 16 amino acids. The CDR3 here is CASSNNGTSAYDEQFF. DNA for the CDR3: TGTGCCAGCAGCAACAACGGGACTAGCGCGTACGATGAGCAGTTCTTC.

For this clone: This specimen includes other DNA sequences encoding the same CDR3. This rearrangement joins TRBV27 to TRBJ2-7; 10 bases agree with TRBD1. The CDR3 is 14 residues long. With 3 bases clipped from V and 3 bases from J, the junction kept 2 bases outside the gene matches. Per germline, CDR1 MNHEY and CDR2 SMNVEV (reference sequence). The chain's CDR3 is CASSFGTGDYEQYF. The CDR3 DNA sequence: TGTGCCAGCAGTTTCGGGACAGGGGACTACGAGCAGTACTTC.